This TCR beta chain appears in the sequencing data of a study of CD8 T cells in ankylosing spondylitis. Study findings and constraints: The clones that were linked to disease were reported to be significantly enriched in matched synovial fluid samples from ankylosing spondylitis patients.

From the 5' RACE reads, TCRdb called clonotypes with MiXCR, one entry per CDR3 protein. Of about 190,000 distinct CDR3 sequences detected, approximately 13% appear once; the ten largest clones hold about 11%. The V end lost 2 bases, the J end lost 3 bases, and 14 bases lay between the germline ends. Looked up from germline, CDR1 is SGHAT and CDR2 is FQNNGV. CDR3 size: 15 residues. This clonotype was seen many times. Its antigen is as yet unknown. Input material: blood, either unsorted or a sorted T cell fraction (not recorded which). This chain connects TRBV11-2 to TRBJ2-7; no clear D. This clonotype was obtained from a female donor with ankylosing spondylitis or in good health (not recorded which). In DNA, the CDR3 is TGTGCCAGCAGCTTAAGTCTAGACACTATCTACGAGCAGTACTTC. Amino acids: CASSLSLDTIYEQYF.